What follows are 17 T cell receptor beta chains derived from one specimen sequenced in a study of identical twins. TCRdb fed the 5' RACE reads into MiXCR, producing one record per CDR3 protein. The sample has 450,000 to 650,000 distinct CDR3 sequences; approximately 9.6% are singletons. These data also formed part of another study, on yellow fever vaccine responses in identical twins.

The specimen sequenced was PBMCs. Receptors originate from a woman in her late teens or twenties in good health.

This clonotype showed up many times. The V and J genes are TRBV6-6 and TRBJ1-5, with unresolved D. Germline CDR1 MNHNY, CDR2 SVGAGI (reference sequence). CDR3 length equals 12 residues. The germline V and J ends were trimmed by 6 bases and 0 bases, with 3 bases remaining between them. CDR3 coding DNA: TGTGCCAGCAGCACTAGCAATCAGCCCCAGCATTTT. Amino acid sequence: CASSTSNQPQHF.

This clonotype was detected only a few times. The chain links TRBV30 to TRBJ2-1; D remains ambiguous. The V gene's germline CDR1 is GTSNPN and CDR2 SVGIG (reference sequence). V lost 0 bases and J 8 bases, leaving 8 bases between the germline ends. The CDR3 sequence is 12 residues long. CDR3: CAWSVLSDEQFF. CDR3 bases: TGTGCCTGGAGTGTACTCAGCGATGAGCAGTTCTTC.

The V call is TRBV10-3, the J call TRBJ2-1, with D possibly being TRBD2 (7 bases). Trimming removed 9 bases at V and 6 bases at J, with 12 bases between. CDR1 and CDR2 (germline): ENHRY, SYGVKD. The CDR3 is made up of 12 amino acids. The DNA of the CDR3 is TGTGCCATGGGAGGGGGAGGCAATGAGCAGTTCTTC. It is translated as CAMGGGGNEQFF.

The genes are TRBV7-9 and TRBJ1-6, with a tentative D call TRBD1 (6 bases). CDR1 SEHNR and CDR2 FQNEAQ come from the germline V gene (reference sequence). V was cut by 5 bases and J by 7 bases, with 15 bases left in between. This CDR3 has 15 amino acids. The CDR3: CASSPTRGWNSPLHF. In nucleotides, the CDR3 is TGTGCCAGCAGCCCGACCAGGGGTTGGAATTCACCCCTCCACTTT. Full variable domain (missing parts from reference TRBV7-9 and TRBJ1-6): DTGVSQNPRHKITKRGQNVTFRCDPISEHNRLYWYRQTLGQGPEFLTYFQNEAQLEKSRLLSDRFSAERPKGSFSTLEIQRTEQGDSAMYLCASSPTRGWNSPLHFGNGTRLTVT.

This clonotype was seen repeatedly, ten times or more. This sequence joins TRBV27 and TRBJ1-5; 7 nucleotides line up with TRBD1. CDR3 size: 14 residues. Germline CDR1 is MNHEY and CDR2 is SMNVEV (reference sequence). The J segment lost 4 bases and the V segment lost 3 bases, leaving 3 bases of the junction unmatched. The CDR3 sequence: CASSLQGVNQPQHF. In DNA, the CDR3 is TGTGCCAGCAGTTTGCAGGGGGTAAATCAGCCCCAGCATTTT.

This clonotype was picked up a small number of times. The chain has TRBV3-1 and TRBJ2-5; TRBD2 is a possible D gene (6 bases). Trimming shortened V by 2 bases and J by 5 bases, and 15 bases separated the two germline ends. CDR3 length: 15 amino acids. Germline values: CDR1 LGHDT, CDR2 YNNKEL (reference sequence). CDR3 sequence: CASSQPVTSWETQYF. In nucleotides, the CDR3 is TGTGCCAGCAGCCAACCCGTGACTAGTTGGGAGACCCAGTACTTC.

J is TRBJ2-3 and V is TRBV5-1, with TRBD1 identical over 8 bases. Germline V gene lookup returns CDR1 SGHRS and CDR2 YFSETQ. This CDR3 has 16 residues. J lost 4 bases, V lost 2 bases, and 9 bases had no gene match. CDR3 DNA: TGCGCCAGCAGCTTTCGACAGGGGAAGGGGGCAGATACGCAGTATTTT. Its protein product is CASSFRQGKGADTQYF.

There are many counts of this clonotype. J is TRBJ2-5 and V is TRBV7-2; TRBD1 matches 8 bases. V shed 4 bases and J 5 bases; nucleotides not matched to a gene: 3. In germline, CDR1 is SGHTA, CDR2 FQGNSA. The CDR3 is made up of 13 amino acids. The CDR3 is CASSWTGRETQYF. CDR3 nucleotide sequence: TGTGCCAGCAGCTGGACAGGGAGGGAGACCCAGTACTTC.

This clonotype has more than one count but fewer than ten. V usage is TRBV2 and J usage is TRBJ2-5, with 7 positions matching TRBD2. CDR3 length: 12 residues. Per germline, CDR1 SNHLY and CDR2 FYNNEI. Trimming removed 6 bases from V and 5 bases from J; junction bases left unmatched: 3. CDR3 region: CASRRDYETQYF. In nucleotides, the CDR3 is TGTGCCAGCAGACGGGACTATGAGACCCAGTACTTC.

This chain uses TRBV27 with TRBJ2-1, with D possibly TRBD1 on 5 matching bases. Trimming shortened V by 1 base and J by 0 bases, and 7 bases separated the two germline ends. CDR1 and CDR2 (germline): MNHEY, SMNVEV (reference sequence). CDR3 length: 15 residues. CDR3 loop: CASSLWGNSYNEQFF. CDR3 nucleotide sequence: TGTGCCAGCAGTTTATGGGGCAACTCCTACAATGAGCAGTTCTTC.

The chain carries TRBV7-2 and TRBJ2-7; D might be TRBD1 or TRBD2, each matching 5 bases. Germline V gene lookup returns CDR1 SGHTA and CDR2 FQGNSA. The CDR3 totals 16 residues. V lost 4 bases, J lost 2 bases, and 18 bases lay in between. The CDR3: CASSYPPGPGTYEQYF. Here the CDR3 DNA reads TGTGCCAGCAGCTATCCCCCGGGGCCGGGCACCTACGAGCAGTACTTC. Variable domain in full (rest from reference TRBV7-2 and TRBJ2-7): GAGVSQSPSNKVTEKGKDVELRCDPISGHTALYWYRQSLGQGLEFLIYFQGNSAPDKSGLPSDRFSAERTGGSVSTLTIQRTQQEDSAVYLCASSYPPGPGTYEQYFGPGTRLTVT.

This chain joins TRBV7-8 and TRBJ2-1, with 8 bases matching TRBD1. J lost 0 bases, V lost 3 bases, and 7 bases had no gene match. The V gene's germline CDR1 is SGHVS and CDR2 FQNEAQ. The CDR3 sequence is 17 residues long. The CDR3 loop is CASSFMGQASSYNEQFF. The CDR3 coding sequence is TGTGCCAGCAGCTTTATGGGACAGGCTAGCTCCTACAATGAGCAGTTCTTC.

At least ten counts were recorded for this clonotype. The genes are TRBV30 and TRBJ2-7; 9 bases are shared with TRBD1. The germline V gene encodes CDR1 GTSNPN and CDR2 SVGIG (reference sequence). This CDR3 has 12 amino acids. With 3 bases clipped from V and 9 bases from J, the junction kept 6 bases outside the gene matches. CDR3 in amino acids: CAWSGTGWVQYF. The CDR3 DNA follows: TGTGCCTGGAGCGGGACAGGGTGGGTGCAGTACTTC.

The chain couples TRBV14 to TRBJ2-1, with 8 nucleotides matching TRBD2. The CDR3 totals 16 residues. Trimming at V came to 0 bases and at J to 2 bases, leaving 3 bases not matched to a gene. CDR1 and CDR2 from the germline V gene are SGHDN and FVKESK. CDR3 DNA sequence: TGTGCCAGCAGCCAAGAAAAAGCGGGAGCCTACAATGAGCAGTTCTTC. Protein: CASSQEKAGAYNEQFF. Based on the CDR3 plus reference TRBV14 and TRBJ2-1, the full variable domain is EAGVTQFPSHSVIEKGQTVTLRCDPISGHDNLYWYRRVMGKEIKFLLHFVKESKQDESGMPNNRFLAERTGGTYSTLKVQPAELEDSGVYFCASSQEKAGAYNEQFFGPGTRLTVL.

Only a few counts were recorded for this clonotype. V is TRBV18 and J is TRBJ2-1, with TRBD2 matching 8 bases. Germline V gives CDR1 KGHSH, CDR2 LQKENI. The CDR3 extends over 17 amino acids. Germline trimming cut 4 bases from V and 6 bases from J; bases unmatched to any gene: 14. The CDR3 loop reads CASSLHRSGRTGNEQFF. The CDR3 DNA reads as TGTGCCAGCTCACTCCATCGCAGCGGGAGAACTGGCAATGAGCAGTTCTTC.

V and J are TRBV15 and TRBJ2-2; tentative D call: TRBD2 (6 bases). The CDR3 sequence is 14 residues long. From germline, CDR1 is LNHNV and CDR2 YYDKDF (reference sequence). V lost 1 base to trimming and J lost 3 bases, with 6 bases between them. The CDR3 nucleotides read TGTGCCACCAGCAGAGCGGGGGACACCGGGGAGCTGTTTTTT. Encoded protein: CATSRAGDTGELFF.

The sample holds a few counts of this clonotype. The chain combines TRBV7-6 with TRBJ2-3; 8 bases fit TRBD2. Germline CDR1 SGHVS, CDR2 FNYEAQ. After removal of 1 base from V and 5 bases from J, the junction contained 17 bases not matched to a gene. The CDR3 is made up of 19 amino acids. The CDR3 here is CASSLETAWSGRIKDTQYF. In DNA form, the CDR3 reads TGTGCCAGCAGCTTAGAGACCGCTTGGAGCGGGAGAATCAAAGATACGCAGTATTTT.